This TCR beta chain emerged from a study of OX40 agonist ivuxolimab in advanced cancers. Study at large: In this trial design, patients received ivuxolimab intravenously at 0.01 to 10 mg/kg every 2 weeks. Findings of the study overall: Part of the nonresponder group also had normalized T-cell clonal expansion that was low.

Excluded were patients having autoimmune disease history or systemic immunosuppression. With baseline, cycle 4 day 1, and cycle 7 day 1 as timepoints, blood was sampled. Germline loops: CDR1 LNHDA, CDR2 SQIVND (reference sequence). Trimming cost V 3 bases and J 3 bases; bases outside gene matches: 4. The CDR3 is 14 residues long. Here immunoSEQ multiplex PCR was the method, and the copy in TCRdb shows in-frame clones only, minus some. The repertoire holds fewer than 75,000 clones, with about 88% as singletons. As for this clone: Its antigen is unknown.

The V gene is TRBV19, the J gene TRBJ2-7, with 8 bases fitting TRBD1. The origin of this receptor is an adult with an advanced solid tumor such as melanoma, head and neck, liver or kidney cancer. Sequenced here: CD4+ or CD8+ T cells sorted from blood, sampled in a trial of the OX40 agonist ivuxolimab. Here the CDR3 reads CASSIKDRVYEQYF. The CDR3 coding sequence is TGTGCCAGTAGTATCAAGGACAGGGTCTACGAGCAGTACTTC.